The 24 T cell receptor beta chains listed next were all sequenced from one sample in a study of somatic mutations in cytotoxic T cells in rheumatoid arthritis. Clones were sequenced by immunoSEQ multiplex PCR, and TCRdb holds only the in-frame ones, with some missing. This table holds over 15,000 clones, about two thirds found once. What was sequenced was CD8+ T cells sorted from blood. The receptors derive from an adult with rheumatoid arthritis.

The chain uses TRBV6-5 and TRBJ2-5; D unresolved. Trimming took 0 bases from V and 5 from J, leaving 13 bases between them. Germline loops: CDR1 MNHEY, CDR2 SVGAGI. The CDR3 extends over 15 amino acids. DNA of the CDR3: TGTGCCAGCAGTTACTCGATGGACGTTTTCGAGACCCAGTACTTC. It yields the protein CASSYSMDVFETQYF.

The chain carries TRBV7-8 and TRBJ2-7, with 9 bases lining up with TRBD1. The CDR3 is 15 residues long. V was clipped by 4 bases and J by 1 base; unmatched bases: 5. Germline lookup yields CDR1 SGHVS and CDR2 FQNEAQ. The CDR3: CASSSGQGLSYEQYF. In nucleotides, the CDR3 is TGTGCCAGCAGCTCCGGACAGGGGCTGTCCTACGAGCAGTACTTC.

The chain has TRBV6-5 and TRBJ2-5, with TRBD1 matching over 7 bases. Germline V lookup: CDR1 MNHEY, CDR2 SVGAGI. V shed 4 bases, J shed 4 bases, and the junction held 6 bases outside the gene matches. The CDR3 has 14 residues. CDR3 sequence (DNA): TGTGCCAGCAGTTTCGATGACAGGGCAGAGACCCAGTACTTC. It codes for CASSFDDRAETQYF.

The chain joins TRBV29-1 to TRBJ1-2; D remains ambiguous. The CDR3 has 13 amino acids. Trimming left V 2 bases short and J 5 bases short, with 12 bases between. Germline lookup yields CDR1 SQVTM and CDR2 ANQGSEA. The CDR3 loop reads CSVELPPGYGYTF. CDR3 nucleotide sequence: TGCAGCGTTGAATTGCCGCCGGGGTATGGCTACACCTTC.

The chain uses TRBV10-3 and TRBJ1-4; D may be TRBD1 (6 bases). This CDR3 has 14 residues. V was trimmed by 2 bases and J by 7 bases, leaving 11 bases between them. CDR1 is ENHRY and CDR2 is SYGVKD in the germline V gene. The CDR3 region is CAISEGGGSEKLFF. The CDR3 DNA sequence: TGTGCCATCAGTGAGGGGGGGGGCAGTGAAAAACTGTTTTTT.

The chain employs TRBV25-1 and TRBJ2-6; D is unresolved. Germline V gives CDR1 MGHDK, CDR2 SYGVNS. The CDR3 length is 14 residues. V lost 1 base to trimming and J lost 3 bases, with 4 bases between them. In nucleotides, the CDR3 is TGTGCCAGCAGTGAATTGGGTGGGGCCAACGTCCTGACTTTC. This codes for CASSELGGANVLTF.

For this clone: The germline gene is not matched at one end of the junction; a read error may be the cause. The chain has TRBV7-9 and TRBJ2-1; perhaps TRBD2 as D (5 bases). The CDR3 is made up of 14 amino acids. Germline CDR1 and CDR2: SEHNR and FQNEAQ (reference sequence). As DNA, the CDR3 is TGTGCCAGCAGCCTAGCCGACCGGGAAAATGAGCAGTTCTTC. It yields the protein CASSLADRENEQFF. Full variable domain (missing parts from reference TRBV7-9 and TRBJ2-1): DTGVSQNPRHKITKRGQNVTFRCDPISEHNRLYWYRQTLGQGPEFLTYFQNEAQLEKSRLLSDRFSAERPKGSFSTLEIQRTEQGDSAMYLCASSLADRENEQFFGPGTRLTVL.

The J gene is TRBJ2-7, the V gene TRBV11-3; 8 bases line up with TRBD1. V gave up 4 bases and J gave up 2 bases; unmatched junction bases: 4. The CDR3 consists of 14 residues. Germline values: CDR1 SGHNT, CDR2 YENEEA. The CDR3 sequence: CASSYGTGAYEQYF. The DNA of the CDR3 is TGTGCCAGCAGCTATGGGACAGGTGCCTACGAGCAGTACTTC.

The J gene is TRBJ2-5, the V gene TRBV29-1, with TRBD1 matching 10 bases. Germline lookup yields CDR1 SQVTM and CDR2 ANQGSEA. The CDR3 has 16 residues. With 0 bases clipped from V and 2 bases from J, the junction kept 6 bases outside the gene matches. CDR3 sequence reads: CSVEDGDRGGQETQYF. The DNA for the CDR3 is TGCAGCGTTGAAGACGGGGACAGGGGAGGGCAAGAGACCCAGTACTTC.

Comment on this clone: The sample has other DNA sequences that encode this CDR3 too. This rearrangement joins TRBV2 to TRBJ2-5; 7 bases agree with TRBD1. J lost 2 bases, V lost 6 bases, and 0 bases had no gene match. Germline CDR1 reads SNHLY; CDR2 reads FYNNEI. CDR3 size: 12 residues. The CDR3, as DNA: TGTGCCAGCAGGGGACAGCAAGAGACCCAGTACTTC. It translates to CASRGQQETQYF. The full variable domain, its missing parts supplied by reference TRBV2 and TRBJ2-5, is EPEVTQTPSHQVTQMGQEVILRCVPISNHLYFYWYRQILGQKVEFLVSFYNNEISEKSEIFDDQFSVERPDGSNFTLKIRSTKLEDSAMYFCASRGQQETQYFGPGTRLLVL.

For the CDR3, the DNA is TGTGCCAGCAGCTTAAACTCAGCCAGCAACTATGGCTACACCTTC. Translation: CASSLNSASNYGYTF. This chain uses TRBV11-2 with TRBJ1-2; D gene uncertain. The CDR3 is made up of 15 amino acids. CDR1 is SGHAT and CDR2 is FQNNGV in the germline V gene. V lost 2 bases to trimming and J lost 2 bases, with 12 bases between them.

This clone was seen just once. The chain employs TRBV7-6 and TRBJ2-5; D is unresolved. This CDR3 comprises 16 residues. The V end lost 1 base, the J end lost 2 bases, and 14 bases lay between the germline ends. From germline, CDR1 is SGHVS and CDR2 FNYEAQ. The CDR3 DNA sequence: TGTGCCAGCAGCTTAGAGGAGCGCACGTCACAAGAGACCCAGTACTTC. Its protein is CASSLEERTSQETQYF. The full variable domain, rest sourced from reference TRBV7-6 and TRBJ2-5, is GAGVSQSPRYKVTKRGQDVALRCDPISGHVSLYWYRQALGQGPEFLTYFNYEAQQDKSGLPNDRFSAERPEGSISTLTIQRTEQRDSAMYRCASSLEERTSQETQYFGPGTRLLVL.

The rearrangement uses TRBV27 and TRBJ2-5; TRBD1 agrees at 7 bases. The J segment lost 2 bases and the V segment lost 5 bases, leaving 5 bases of the junction unmatched. This CDR3 comprises 14 residues. Germline V gives CDR1 MNHEY, CDR2 SMNVEV (reference sequence). CDR3 sequence reads: CASSRDSYQETQYF. CDR3 DNA: TGTGCCAGCAGTAGGGACAGTTATCAAGAGACCCAGTACTTC.

This clone was picked up one time. The chain employs TRBV5-4 and TRBJ2-7, with 9 bases matching TRBD1. Germline V gives CDR1 SGHNT, CDR2 YYREEE (reference sequence). This CDR3 is built from 14 residues. The J segment lost 3 bases and the V segment lost 4 bases, leaving 5 bases of the junction unmatched. CDR3 protein: CASSGPGQGYEQYF. DNA for the CDR3: TGTGCCAGCAGCGGGCCGGGACAGGGCTACGAGCAGTACTTC.

The chain is built from TRBV21-1 and TRBJ1-2. TRBV21-1 is recorded as a pseudogene. The CDR3 runs to 14 residues. CDR3 sequence (DNA): TGTGCCAGCAGCAAATCGCGGAATAACTATGGCTACACCTTC. This translates into CASSKSRNNYGYTF.

This chain connects TRBV2 to TRBJ1-5, with D perhaps TRBD1 (5 bases). The CDR3 covers 13 residues. V lost 7 bases and J lost 3, with 10 bases in between. Per the germline V gene, CDR1 is SNHLY and CDR2 is FYNNEI. This CDR3 reads CASNWDLNQPQHF. The CDR3, as DNA: TGTGCCAGCAATTGGGACCTCAATCAGCCCCAGCATTTT.

In DNA form, the CDR3 reads TGTGCCAGCAAAGCCTCGGACAGCCGTCAAGAGACCCAGTACTTC. Translated, it gives CASKASDSRQETQYF. The J gene is TRBJ2-5, the V gene TRBV27, with D maybe TRBD1 (6 bases). From germline, CDR1 is MNHEY and CDR2 SMNVEV (reference sequence). CDR3 length equals 15 residues. The V and J ends lost 7 bases and 2 bases respectively, with 17 bases between them.

This clone was seen more than once but under ten times. V usage is TRBV7-8 and J usage is TRBJ2-1, with D possibly TRBD2 on 6 matching bases. V was clipped by 5 bases and J by 3 bases, with 14 bases between them. The germline V gene encodes CDR1 SGHVS and CDR2 FQNEAQ. The CDR3 sequence is 15 residues long. The CDR3 DNA follows: TGTGCCAGCAGCCCCCCCGATAGCGGCTACAATGAGCAGTTCTTC. As protein: CASSPPDSGYNEQFF.

The chain has TRBV10-3 and TRBJ1-2; D may be TRBD1 (5 bases). Germline V CDR1 and CDR2: ENHRY, SYGVKD. Between the trimmed V and J ends, which lost 3 bases and 0 bases, there was a span of 20 bases. The CDR3 loop spans 18 amino acids. CDR3 bases: TGTGCCATCAGTGACTTGGTAGTGGGGCCAGGTACTAACTATGGCTACACCTTC. Its translation: CAISDLVVGPGTNYGYTF.

The rearrangement links TRBV5-1 to TRBJ2-5; 13 bases are shared with TRBD2. Germline V gives CDR1 SGHRS, CDR2 YFSETQ. With V trimmed by 4 bases and J by 2 bases, 2 bases remained unmatched. CDR3 length: 15 amino acids. In DNA form, the CDR3 reads TGCGCCAGCAGCGCGACTAGCGGGGGGCAAGAGACCCAGTACTTC. This gives the protein CASSATSGGQETQYF.

The chain carries TRBV4-3 and TRBJ2-3; D is undetermined. Germline CDR1 LGHNA, CDR2 YSLEER. V was cut by 3 bases and J by 6 bases, with 10 bases left in between. The CDR3 is 13 amino acids. CDR3 DNA: TGCGCCAGCAGCCATGATAACCCGGATACGCAGTATTTT. This sequence encodes CASSHDNPDTQYF.

Concerning this clone: The junction and the germline gene differ at one end; a read error may be behind it. The chain employs TRBV7-7 and TRBJ2-2; D possibly corresponds to TRBD1 (7 bases). This CDR3 comprises 15 residues. Per the germline V gene, CDR1 is SSHAT and CDR2 is FNYEAQ (reference sequence). Here the CDR3 DNA reads TGTGCTAGCAGCGGGCGGGACAGCCCTACCGGGGAGCTGTTTTTT. Translated, it gives CASSGRDSPTGELFF.

The CDR3 sequence: CASSFGGNNEQFF. DNA for the CDR3: TGCGCCAGCAGCTTTGGCGGAAACAATGAGCAGTTCTTC. The chain is built from TRBV5-1 and TRBJ2-1; D not resolved. Per germline, CDR1 SGHRS and CDR2 YFSETQ. With 2 bases removed from V and 5 bases from J, the gap between germline ends came to 8 bases. The CDR3 is 13 residues long.

The rearrangement links TRBV6-1 to TRBJ1-5; weak D call: TRBD1 (5 bases). This CDR3 is 15 amino acids long. In germline, CDR1 is MNHNS, CDR2 SASEGT. V lost 3 bases to trimming and J lost 3 bases, with 12 bases between them. As DNA, the CDR3 is TGTGCCAGCAGTGATTCGGGGGGTGACAATCAGCCCCAGCATTTT. It is translated as CASSDSGGDNQPQHF.